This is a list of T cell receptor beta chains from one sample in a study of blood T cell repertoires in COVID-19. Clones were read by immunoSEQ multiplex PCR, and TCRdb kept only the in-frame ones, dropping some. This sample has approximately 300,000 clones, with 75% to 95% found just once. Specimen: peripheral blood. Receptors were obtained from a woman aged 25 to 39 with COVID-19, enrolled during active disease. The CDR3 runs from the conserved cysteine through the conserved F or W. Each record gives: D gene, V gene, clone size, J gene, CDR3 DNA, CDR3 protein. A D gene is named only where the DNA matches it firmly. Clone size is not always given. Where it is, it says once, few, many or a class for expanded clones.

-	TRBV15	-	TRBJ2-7	TGTGCCACCAGCATGTCGGGCTACGAGCAGTACTTC	CATSMSGYEQYF
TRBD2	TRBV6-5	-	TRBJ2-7	TGTGCCAGCAGTTACCGTGGGGGGGACTACGAGCAGTACTTC	CASSYRGGDYEQYF
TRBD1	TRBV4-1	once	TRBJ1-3	TGCGCCAGCAGCCAGGACAGGGGCGCCGGAAACACCATATATTTT	CASSQDRGAGNTIYF
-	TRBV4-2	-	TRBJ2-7	TGTGCCAGCAGCCCCTCCCGCTTCGGTGAGCAGTACTTC	CASSPSRFGEQYF
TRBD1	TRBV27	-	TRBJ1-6	TGTGCCAGCAGTTTCCGAGACAGGGATAATTCACCCCTCCACTTT	CASSFRDRDNSPLHF
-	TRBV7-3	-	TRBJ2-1	TGTGCCAGCAGCTTGGGCAGATACAATGAGCAGTTCTTC	CASSLGRYNEQFF
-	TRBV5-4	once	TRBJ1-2	TGTGCCAGCAGCTTGGATATTGGGACTCACTATGGCTACACCTTC	CASSLDIGTHYGYTF
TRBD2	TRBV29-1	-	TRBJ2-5	TGCAGCGTTGAACTAGCGGGAGGGATCGGGACCCAGTACTTC	CSVELAGGIGTQYF
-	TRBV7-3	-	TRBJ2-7	TGTGCCAGCAGCTTATCGGGGGGCTCTGGGGAGCAGTACTTC	CASSLSGGSGEQYF
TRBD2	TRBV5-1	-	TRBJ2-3	TGCGCCAGCAGTTCCGGACTAGCGGGAAGGACAGATACGCAGTATTTT	CASSSGLAGRTDTQYF
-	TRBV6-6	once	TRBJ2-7	TGTGCCAGCAGTTACCCCCAGGGCAGGTCGGTTTACGAGCAGTACTTC	CASSYPQGRSVYEQYF
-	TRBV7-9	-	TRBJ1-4	TGTGCCAGCAGCTTAGGAACCCCGGCGGGAAATGAAAAACTGTTTTTT	CASSLGTPAGNEKLFF
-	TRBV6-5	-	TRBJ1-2	TGTGCCAGCACCCCGGCTAACTATGGCTACACCTTC	CASTPANYGYTF
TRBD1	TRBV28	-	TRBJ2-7	TGTGCCAGCAGTCCCCACAACGGACAGGACCACGAGCAGTACTTC	CASSPHNGQDHEQYF
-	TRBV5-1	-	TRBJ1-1	TGCGCCAGCAGCCCCCGACGGCTTCGGGCTGAAGCTTTCTTT	CASSPRRLRAEAFF
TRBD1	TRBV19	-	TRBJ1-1	TGTGCCAGTACCCTGGCCGGGACAGCGAACACTGAAGCTTTCTTT	CASTLAGTANTEAFF
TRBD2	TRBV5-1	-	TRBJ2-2	TGCGCCAGCAGCAAAACTAGCGGCCCAAGGGAGCTGTTTTTT	CASSKTSGPRELFF
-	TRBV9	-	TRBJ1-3	TGTGCCAGCAGCGTAGGGGCAGTTATTGAAAACACCATATATTTT	CASSVGAVIENTIYF
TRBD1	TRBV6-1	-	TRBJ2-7	TGTGCCAGCAGTGAAGGACAGGGGGCGTCATGGGAGCAGTACTTC	CASSEGQGASWEQYF
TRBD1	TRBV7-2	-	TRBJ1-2	TGTGCCAGCAGCTTAGACCTACCTATTGGACAGGGCCTCTATGGCTACACCTTC	CASSLDLPIGQGLYGYTF
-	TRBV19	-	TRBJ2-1	TGTGCCAGTAGTATATCCGCGGCCAATGAGCAGTTCTTC	CASSISAANEQFF
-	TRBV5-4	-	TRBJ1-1	TGTGCCAGCAGCCGGGGGATCGGGGGGGTTACTGAAGCTTTCTTT	CASSRGIGGVTEAFF
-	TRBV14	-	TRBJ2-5	TGTGCCAGCAGCCAATCGTCAGGGGCGAGAGAGACCCAGTACTTC	CASSQSSGARETQYF
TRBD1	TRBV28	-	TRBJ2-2	TGTGCCAGCAGTTTCGGACAGGGGGCGACGAACACCGGGGAGCTGTTTTTT	CASSFGQGATNTGELFF
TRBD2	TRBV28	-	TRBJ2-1	TGTGCCAGCAGTCCCAGTTGGGGCCCCCCGGGAGGAGCCTACAATGAGCAGTTCTTC	CASSPSWGPPGGAYNEQFF
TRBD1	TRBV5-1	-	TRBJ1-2	TGCGCCAGCAGCTTTAGAGGGGGCAACCTCAACTATGGCTACACCTTC	CASSFRGGNLNYGYTF
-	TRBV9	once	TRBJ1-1	TGTGCCAGCAGCGCAGGGAAGGTCACTGAAGCTTTCTTT	CASSAGKVTEAFF
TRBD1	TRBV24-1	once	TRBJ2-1	TGTGCCACCAGTGATCGGGACAGGGGGTCCTACAATGAGCAGTTCTTC	CATSDRDRGSYNEQFF
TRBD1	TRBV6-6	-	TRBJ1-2	TGTGCCGGGGCGGGACAGGGGGCACTTGGGGGCTACACCTTC	CAGAGQGALGGYTF
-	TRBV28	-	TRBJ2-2	TGTGCCAGCAGTTTCGGTCAGAACACCGGGGAGCTGTTTTTT	CASSFGQNTGELFF
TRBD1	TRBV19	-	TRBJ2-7	TGTGCCAGTAGTACTCCGGGACAGGAGTACGAGCAGTACTTC	CASSTPGQEYEQYF
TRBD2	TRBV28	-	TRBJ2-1	TGTGCCAGCACCCCGGAATCCACTAGCGGGTATTTCCGCTCCTACAATGAGCAGTTCTTC	CASTPESTSGYFRSYNEQFF
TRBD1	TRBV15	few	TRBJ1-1	TGTGCCACCAGCAGAGAAGGGGGACAGGGAAGCGCTTTCTTT	CATSREGGQGSAFF
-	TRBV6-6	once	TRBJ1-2	TGTGCCAGCAGTTACTCGCCCGGGGGGTGGTATGGCTACACCTTC	CASSYSPGGWYGYTF
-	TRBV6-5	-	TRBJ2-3	TGTGCCAGCAGTTACTCGTCCCTACGGGCAGATACGCAGTATTTT	CASSYSSLRADTQYF
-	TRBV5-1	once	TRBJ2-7	TGCGCCAGCAGCTTGGCCGGCAGCGGATTTCCCTACGAGCAGTACTTC	CASSLAGSGFPYEQYF
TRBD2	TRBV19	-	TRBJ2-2	TGTGCCAGTAGTAACGGACTAGCGGGAGGGCTGGGTACCGGGGAGCTGTTTTTT	CASSNGLAGGLGTGELFF
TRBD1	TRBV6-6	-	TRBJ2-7	TGTGCCAGCAGTTACCGACCGGGACAGGGCTACGAGCAGTACTTC	CASSYRPGQGYEQYF
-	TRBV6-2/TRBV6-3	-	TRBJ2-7	TGTGCCAGCAGTTACTATGTACGCCTTCCTTTCTATGTGGAGCAGTACTTC	CASSYYVRLPFYVEQYF
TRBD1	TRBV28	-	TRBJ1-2	TGTGCCAGCAGTTTTTTCGGGAGGGGGCAAGGGGGCTACACCTTC	CASSFFGRGQGGYTF
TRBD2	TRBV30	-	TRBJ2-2	TGTGCCTGGAGTATCCCGGGACTAGCGGCGAACACCGGGGAGCTGTTTTTT	CAWSIPGLAANTGELFF
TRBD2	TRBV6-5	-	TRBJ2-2	TGTGCCAGCACGAGGACTAGCGGGAACACCGGGGAGCTGTTTTTT	CASTRTSGNTGELFF
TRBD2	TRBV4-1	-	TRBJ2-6	TGCGCCAGCAGCCAAGGTAGCGGGAGCACCTCTGGGGCCAACGTCCTGACTTTC	CASSQGSGSTSGANVLTF
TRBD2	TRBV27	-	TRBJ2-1	TGTGCCAGCAGTTCCCCGAGGGGTCTAGCGGCCTACAATGAGCAGTTCTTC	CASSSPRGLAAYNEQFF
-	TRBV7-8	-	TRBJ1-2	TGTGCCAGCAGCCTGGTTGGCCAAGGAAGCGCGCCGTTTTATGGCTACACCTTC	CASSLVGQGSAPFYGYTF